Shown below are 27 T cell receptor beta chains from a single sample sequenced in a study of T cells in Graves' hyperthyroidism and ophthalmopathy. The TCR beta CDR3 regions underwent amplification using RNA transcripts as the source. When the TCR CDR3 underwent first-round RT-PCR, the HTBI primer set was used. A single record per CDR3 protein comes from TCRdb applying MiXCR to the multiplex PCR reads. The table lists under 400,000 distinct CDR3 sequences, around 16% of them singletons. The sample was blood. The source is a woman between 18 and 29 years old with Graves' hyperthyroidism that later progressed to Graves' ophthalmopathy.

The genes are TRBV4-1 and TRBJ1-2, with D maybe TRBD1 (5 bases). This CDR3 is 15 amino acids long. Trimming cost V 5 bases and J 4 bases, with 17 bases left between them. Per the germline V gene, CDR1 is MGHRA and CDR2 is YSYEKL. CDR3 DNA: TGCGCCAGCAGCGAAGCTCCGGGACCGGGCTATGGCTACACCTTC. It specifies CASSEAPGPGYGYTF.

This clonotype has only a few counts. The chain uses TRBV15 and TRBJ2-2, with D perhaps matching TRBD2 (7 bases). The ends were cut back, 5 bases at V and 0 bases at J, with 10 bases in the middle. CDR1 is LNHNV, CDR2 YYDKDF, per germline (reference sequence). The CDR3 extends over 15 amino acids. CDR3 sequence reads: CATSGGAANTGELFF. DNA for the CDR3: TGTGCCACCAGCGGGGGGGCGGCGAACACCGGGGAGCTGTTTTTT.

This clonotype was seen many times. J is TRBJ2-5 and V is TRBV7-9; no clear D. Trimming took 3 bases from V and 1 from J, leaving 12 bases between them. The CDR3 contains 15 residues. The germline V gene encodes CDR1 SEHNR and CDR2 FQNEAQ (reference sequence). The CDR3 is CASSFDHGRQETQYF. The CDR3 bases are TGTGCCAGCAGCTTTGATCACGGCCGCCAAGAGACCCAGTACTTC.

This clonotype was seen more than once but under ten times. This chain connects TRBV24-1 to TRBJ1-2, with TRBD1 matching over 8 bases. Germline V gene sequence: CDR1 KGHDR, CDR2 SFDVKD. CDR3 size: 16 residues. V was pared by 9 bases and J by 6 bases, with 17 bases of the junction left unmatched. This CDR3 reads CATSSSGTGSSHGYTF. In nucleotides, the CDR3 is TGTGCCACCTCTTCCTCCGGGACAGGATCAAGCCATGGCTACACCTTC.

CDR3: CSAPLRTGNSGANVLTF. CDR3 nucleotides: TGCAGTGCCCCCCTACGGACAGGGAACTCTGGGGCCAACGTCCTGACTTTC. The V gene is TRBV20-1, the J gene TRBJ2-6; 8 bases fit TRBD1. Germline V gene sequence: CDR1 DFQATT, CDR2 SNEGSKA (reference sequence). V lost 6 bases, J lost 0 bases, and 10 bases stayed unmatched. CDR3 length: 17 residues.

V and J are TRBV6-6 and TRBJ2-7; no clear D gene. Germline V gene data show CDR1 as MNHNY and CDR2 as SVGAGI (reference sequence). Trimming pared 0 bases from V and 3 bases from J, leaving 12 bases between. CDR3 length: 15 amino acids. The CDR3 DNA reads TGTGCCAGCAGTTACTCTCTCCGCAGCGACTACGAGCAGTACTTC. The encoded protein is CASSYSLRSDYEQYF.

Notes on this clonotype: Just one base apart from a much larger clone, this may be a read error. The chain uses TRBV29-1 and TRBJ2-5, with D perhaps TRBD2 (6 bases). Looked up from germline, CDR1 is SQVTM and CDR2 is ANQGSEA. Trimming took off 5 bases at V and 4 bases at J, with 14 bases between the two ends. The CDR3 runs to 13 residues. CDR3 nucleotides: TGCAGCGTTAGAACGGGGGAAGGAGAGACCCAGTACTTC. This sequence encodes CSVRTGEGETQYF.

The table lists this clonotype with a few counts. The V and J genes are TRBV7-8 and TRBJ2-1, with 8 bases fitting TRBD2. The V gene's germline CDR1 is SGHVS and CDR2 FQNEAQ. J was trimmed by 6 bases and V by 3 bases; bases with no gene match: 10. The CDR3 totals 16 residues. The CDR3 bases are TGTGCCAGCAGCTTTCTCACCGGGACTAGTGGCAATGAGCAGTTCTTC. This sequence encodes CASSFLTGTSGNEQFF.

The CDR3: CASTPGQVTDTQYF. The CDR3 DNA sequence: TGTGCCAGCACTCCGGGACAGGTCACAGATACGCAGTATTTT. The genes are TRBV6-2 or TRBV6-3 and TRBJ2-3, with 8 bases that match TRBD1. Per the germline V gene, CDR1 is MNHEY and CDR2 is SVGEGT. The CDR3 covers 14 residues. The ends lost 7 bases at V and 2 bases at J; junction bases unmatched: 5.

The chain links TRBV19 to TRBJ1-5; maybe TRBD1 (5 bases). The length of the CDR3 is 14 residues. Germline-derived CDR1 and CDR2 are LNHDA and SQIVND (reference sequence). Deletions cut 6 bases from V and 4 bases from J, with 13 bases between. In DNA, the CDR3 is TGTGCCAGTAGAAGCGGGACGGCGAATCAGCCCCAGCATTTT. Translating it yields CASRSGTANQPQHF.

V is TRBV27 and J is TRBJ1-2, with a tentative D call TRBD1 (5 bases). The CDR3 is made up of 14 amino acids. With 6 bases removed from V and 6 bases from J, the gap between germline ends came to 17 bases. In germline, CDR1 is MNHEY, CDR2 SMNVEV (reference sequence). Here the CDR3 DNA reads TGTGCCAGCAGACCCTCCGGAGGGGTCGATGGCTACACCTTC. The encoded protein is CASRPSGGVDGYTF.

This clonotype was seen more than once but under ten times. The chain couples TRBV4-1 to TRBJ2-2; no reliable D call. V was trimmed by 6 bases and J by 1 base, leaving 6 bases between them. CDR3 size: 13 residues. The germline CDR1 and CDR2 sequences are MGHRA and YSYEKL. CDR3 sequence (DNA): TGCGCCAGCAGTCGTCAGAACACCGGGGAGCTGTTTTTT. Residues: CASSRQNTGELFF.

CDR3 sequence: CASSLVGGGTYNSPLHF. CDR3 bases: TGTGCCAGCAGCTTGGTGGGGGGAGGTACCTATAATTCACCCCTCCACTTT. The V gene is TRBV7-9, the J gene TRBJ1-6, with D possibly TRBD1 on 5 matching bases. This CDR3 has 17 residues. V lost 3 bases and J lost 2, with 14 bases in between. Germline-derived CDR1 and CDR2 are SEHNR and FQNEAQ (reference sequence).

This clonotype was found a few times. This chain uses TRBV6-2 or TRBV6-3 with TRBJ2-1; D is unresolved. Per the germline V gene, CDR1 is MNHEY and CDR2 is SVGEGT. V was cut by 6 bases and J by 4 bases, with 22 bases left in between. The CDR3 length is 17 residues. In nucleotides, the CDR3 is TGTGCCAGCAGGTACAATCGGGTGGCGGACCTGTACAATGAGCAGTTCTTC. Protein sequence: CASRYNRVADLYNEQFF.

This clonotype has more than one count but fewer than ten. The chain has TRBV27 and TRBJ2-5; the D gene is possibly TRBD2 (6 bases). CDR1 and CDR2 (germline): MNHEY, SMNVEV (reference sequence). The CDR3 is 14 residues long. Trimming pared 6 bases from V and 5 bases from J, leaving 16 bases between. The CDR3 protein is CASRRRLGLETQYF. The CDR3 nucleotides read TGTGCCAGCAGGCGAAGACTAGGGTTGGAGACCCAGTACTTC.

This clonotype was found a few times. V is TRBV18 and J is TRBJ2-7; D perhaps matches TRBD1 (5 bases). This CDR3 region has 16 residues. CDR1 and CDR2 (germline): KGHSH, LQKENI. V lost 6 bases and J lost 0, with 18 bases in between. The CDR3 DNA reads TGTGCCAGCTCTCCCAGACAGTGGGATCCCTCCTACGAGCAGTACTTC. Protein product: CASSPRQWDPSYEQYF.

This clonotype appeared many times. The chain employs TRBV30 and TRBJ2-1, with 7 nucleotides matching TRBD2. CDR3 length: 15 amino acids. Germline V gives CDR1 GTSNPN, CDR2 SVGIG (reference sequence). V shed 5 bases, J shed 10 bases, and the junction held 17 bases outside the gene matches. CDR3 amino acids: CAWAGSGPHPLEQFF. CDR3 DNA sequence: TGTGCCTGGGCGGGTAGCGGGCCCCACCCCCTGGAGCAGTTCTTC. Full variable domain (rest looked up from reference TRBV30 and TRBJ2-1): SQTIHQWPATLVQPVGSPLSLECTVEGTSNPNLYWYRQAAGRGLQLLFYSVGIGQISSEVPQNLSASRPQDRQFILSSKKLLLSDSGFYLCAWAGSGPHPLEQFFGPGTRLTVL.

This clonotype was recorded many times. The chain uses TRBV29-1 and TRBJ2-5, with D tentatively TRBD2 (6 bases). Looked up from germline, CDR1 is SQVTM and CDR2 is ANQGSEA. The CDR3 length is 14 residues. V was pared by 4 bases and J by 1 base, with 13 bases between. The CDR3, as DNA: TGCAGCGTTGCCCCGACTAGGGGCCAAGAGACCCAGTACTTC. Its translation: CSVAPTRGQETQYF.

In its sample, this clonotype was seen many times. The genes are TRBV10-3 and TRBJ1-2, with a weak D call TRBD1 (5 bases). V was trimmed by 0 bases and J by 2 bases, leaving 13 bases between them. There are 16 residues in the CDR3. CDR1 ENHRY and CDR2 SYGVKD come from the germline V gene. CDR3 region: CAISESIQGGNYGYTF. The CDR3 bases are TGTGCCATCAGTGAGTCGATCCAGGGTGGAAACTATGGCTACACCTTC.

The V call is TRBV10-1, the J call TRBJ2-1; either TRBD1 or TRBD2 may supply D (5 bases each). Germline-derived CDR1 and CDR2 are WNHNN and SYGVQD (reference sequence). The CDR3 loop spans 16 amino acids. Trimming cost V 3 bases and J 7 bases, with 19 bases left between them. The CDR3 sequence is CASSDFGTKTGNEQFF. The CDR3 bases are TGCGCCAGCAGTGATTTCGGGACGAAAACGGGGAATGAGCAGTTCTTC.

J is TRBJ2-1 and V is TRBV5-8, with D possibly being TRBD2 (5 bases). The CDR3 covers 13 residues. Germline CDR1 SGHTS, CDR2 YDEGEE. The V and J ends lost 7 bases and 7 bases respectively, with 15 bases between them. The CDR3 DNA sequence: TGTGCCAGCTTATCCATCCGGGGTAATGAGCAGTTCTTC. Amino acids: CASLSIRGNEQFF. Together with reference TRBV5-8 and TRBJ2-1, the CDR3 gives the full variable domain: EAGVTQSPTHLIKTRGQQATLRCSPISGHTSVYWYQQALGLGLQFLLWYDEGEERNRGNFPPRFSGRQFPNYSSELNVNALELEDSALYLCASLSIRGNEQFFGPGTRLTVL.

This clonotype was seen a few times. This chain joins TRBV11-2 and TRBJ2-7; weak D call: TRBD2 (6 bases). From germline, CDR1 is SGHAT and CDR2 FQNNGV. This CDR3 has 14 amino acids. The V gene lost 4 bases and the J gene lost 11 bases, with 21 bases spanning the gap. This chain's CDR3 is CASSSPAGLPKEYF. The CDR3 coding sequence is TGTGCCAGCAGCTCCCCCGCGGGACTTCCCAAGGAGTACTTC.

In this sample, this clonotype turned up many times. The chain joins TRBV12-3 or TRBV12-4 to TRBJ1-5, with unresolved D. CDR3 size: 12 residues. V lost 7 bases, J lost 4 bases, and 8 bases lay in between. The DNA for the CDR3 is TGTGCCAGCACGGGCAAAAATCAGCCCCAGCATTTT. Translation gives CASTGKNQPQHF.

This clonotype occurred many times. The V and J genes are TRBV11-2 and TRBJ2-2, with TRBD2 matching 12 bases. Losses at the gene ends were 6 bases for V and 1 base for J; bases not matched to a gene: 6. The CDR3 is made up of 17 amino acids. CDR1 is SGHAT and CDR2 is FQNNGV in the germline V gene. CDR3 bases: TGTGCCAGCAGGCGGACTAGCGGGACACTGAACACCGGGGAGCTGTTTTTT. Its translation: CASRRTSGTLNTGELFF. The entire variable domain, with the rest obtained from reference TRBV11-2 and TRBJ2-2, is as follows: EAGVAQSPRYKIIEKRQSVAFWCNPISGHATLYWYQQILGQGPKLLIQFQNNGVVDDSQLPKDRFSAERLKGVDSTLKIQPAKLEDSAVYLCASRRTSGTLNTGELFFGEGSRLTVL.

V and J are TRBV7-2 and TRBJ2-7, with TRBD2 identical over 7 bases. This CDR3 has 15 residues. V shed 6 bases and J 2 bases; nucleotides not matched to a gene: 10. CDR1 SGHTA and CDR2 FQGNSA come from the germline V gene. CDR3 in DNA: TGTGCCAGCAGTCAGAGCGGGAACCCAACCTACGAGCAGTACTTC. Translation: CASSQSGNPTYEQYF.

A remark on this clonotype: Given the absence of the conserved phenylalanine or tryptophan at the CDR3 end, a read error is likely. The rearrangement links TRBV7-6 to TRBJ2-6; D assignment may be TRBD1 or TRBD2 (5 bases each). Trimming left V 2 bases short and J 10 bases short, with 9 bases between. Germline CDR1 and CDR2: SGHVS and FNYEAQ. CDR3 size: 13 residues. CDR3 sequence: CASSLRGENVLTS. In DNA form, the CDR3 reads TGTGCCAGCAGCTTAAGAGGGGAGAACGTCCTGACTTCC.

This clonotype was found many times. This chain joins TRBV3-1 and TRBJ2-7; D is unclear. Germline values: CDR1 LGHDT, CDR2 YNNKEL (reference sequence). The CDR3 is 16 amino acids. The V gene lost 0 bases and the J gene lost 3 bases, with 15 bases spanning the gap. The CDR3 loop is CASSQEASYHYYEQYF. CDR3 nucleotide sequence: TGTGCCAGCAGCCAAGAGGCGAGCTATCACTACTACGAGCAGTACTTC.